These 32 T cell receptor beta chains originate from one sample sequenced in a study of cytomegalovirus exposure and HLA in healthy donors. The PCR employed 60 Vbeta primers together with 13 Jbeta primers. Using immunoSEQ multiplex PCR, the repertoire was profiled, and TCRdb retains in-frame clones only, with some absent. The sample records some 76,000 clones, 65% to 80% being singletons. Material for sequencing was PBMCs. The receptors here all came from a male donor in good health and CMV-seropositive.

This clone was counted a single time. The V gene is TRBV7-3, the J gene TRBJ2-7, with D possibly TRBD1 on 6 matching bases. V shed 0 bases and J shed 12 bases, with 15 bases lying between them. Germline loops: CDR1 SGHTA, CDR2 FQGTGA. The CDR3 contains 13 residues. This chain's CDR3 is CASSLTVGAPRYF. The DNA of the CDR3 is TGTGCCAGCAGCTTAACGGTGGGGGCCCCGCGGTACTTC.

The V and J genes are TRBV7-2 and TRBJ1-2; tentatively, D is TRBD1 (6 bases). This CDR3 contains 14 residues. Germline CDR1 SGHTA, CDR2 FQGNSA. The germline V and J ends were trimmed by 6 bases and 4 bases, with 15 bases remaining between them. The CDR3 protein is CASRPPGVIYGYTF. The CDR3, as DNA: TGTGCCAGCAGGCCACCAGGGGTAATCTATGGCTACACCTTC.

The chain links TRBV5-4 to TRBJ2-2; unclear D gene. The V and J ends lost 0 bases and 2 bases respectively, with 5 bases between them. The CDR3 has 14 amino acids. The germline CDR1 and CDR2 sequences are SGHNT and YYREEE (reference sequence). The CDR3 DNA is TGTGCCAGCAGCTTGGCCGGTAACACCGGGGAGCTGTTTTTT. This translates into CASSLAGNTGELFF.

This clone was counted only a few times. The V call is TRBV30, the J call TRBJ2-5; D gene unclear. Trimming stripped 3 bases from V and 4 bases from J, with 15 bases between. Germline CDR1 GTSNPN, CDR2 SVGIG (reference sequence). CDR3 length: 14 amino acids. CDR3 nucleotides: TGTGCCTGGAGGAGAGGTCCCGTCGGAGAGACCCAGTACTTC. Amino acids: CAWRRGPVGETQYF.

This clone came up a few times. The J gene is TRBJ2-6, the V gene TRBV7-9; D is possibly TRBD2 (6 bases). The CDR3 contains 18 residues. Germline loops: CDR1 SEHNR, CDR2 FQNEAQ (reference sequence). The V and J ends lost 0 bases and 0 bases respectively, with 12 bases between them. The CDR3 DNA reads as TGTGCCAGCAGCTTAGCGAATTGGGACTTCTCTGGGGCCAACGTCCTGACTTTC. Translating gives CASSLANWDFSGANVLTF.

This chain links TRBV6-6 with TRBJ2-7; tentative D call: TRBD2 (7 bases). The V gene's germline CDR1 is MNHNY and CDR2 SVGAGI (reference sequence). The CDR3 contains 15 residues. The germline V and J ends were trimmed by 2 bases and 5 bases, with 16 bases remaining between them. The CDR3 nucleotides are TGTGCCAGCAGTTACGACGGGGGGCCCTCGGACGAGCAGTACTTC. Its protein product is CASSYDGGPSDEQYF.

This chain connects TRBV7-2 to TRBJ1-3, with 7 nucleotides matching TRBD1. This CDR3 region has 19 residues. Germline V CDR1 and CDR2: SGHTA, FQGNSA. V lost 2 bases and J lost 0; bases outside the gene matches: 13. Here the CDR3 reads CASSLRGIPGGDSGNTIYF. The CDR3, as DNA: TGTGCCAGCAGCTTAAGGGGAATACCAGGGGGTGACTCTGGAAACACCATATATTTT.

The chain joins TRBV30 to TRBJ2-1; 8 bases match TRBD2. Per germline, CDR1 GTSNPN and CDR2 SVGIG (reference sequence). This CDR3 is 13 amino acids long. Trimming removed 3 bases from V and 2 bases from J; junction bases left unmatched: 0. CDR3 DNA: TGTGCCTGGAGCGGGGGGGCCTACAATGAGCAGTTCTTC. This gives the protein CAWSGGAYNEQFF. Using reference TRBV30 and TRBJ2-1 for the parts outside the CDR3, the full variable domain is SQTIHQWPATLVQPVGSPLSLECTVEGTSNPNLYWYRQAAGRGLQLLFYSVGIGQISSEVPQNLSASRPQDRQFILSSKKLLLSDSGFYLCAWSGGAYNEQFFGPGTRLTVL.

The rearrangement links TRBV9 to TRBJ1-1; D might be TRBD1 (6 bases). Germline V gene lookup returns CDR1 SGDLS and CDR2 YYNGEE. V lost 2 bases and J 3 bases, leaving 17 bases between the germline ends. There are 16 residues in the CDR3. In nucleotides, the CDR3 is TGTGCCAGCAGCGTCGGCGGGAGGGGGGGACACACTGAAGCTTTCTTT. As protein: CASSVGGRGGHTEAFF. Using reference TRBV9 and TRBJ1-1 for the parts outside the CDR3, the full variable domain is DSGVTQTPKHLITATGQRVTLRCSPRSGDLSVYWYQQSLDQGLQFLIQYYNGEERAKGNILERFSAQQFPDLHSELNLSSLELGDSALYFCASSVGGRGGHTEAFFGQGTRLTVV.

This clone showed up just a few times. The J gene is TRBJ1-2, the V gene TRBV5-4; D possibly corresponds to TRBD1 (5 bases). Germline loops: CDR1 SGHNT, CDR2 YYREEE (reference sequence). The CDR3 has 14 residues. Trimming took off 4 bases at V and 7 bases at J, with 17 bases between the two ends. In nucleotides, the CDR3 is TGTGCCAGCAGCGTTCAGGGTGTCCGGGCTGGCTACACCTTC. Translating gives CASSVQGVRAGYTF.

This chain joins TRBV5-1 and TRBJ2-3; 16 bases are a match to TRBD2. The CDR3 is 17 amino acids. J was trimmed by 4 bases and V by 4 bases; bases with no gene match: 6. Looked up from germline, CDR1 is SGHRS and CDR2 is YFSETQ. The CDR3, as DNA: TGCGCCAGCAGCCCGGGACTAGCGGGAGGGCTATCAGATACGCAGTATTTT. It codes for CASSPGLAGGLSDTQYF.

CDR3 sequence reads: CASSPRDSLYEQYF. The DNA for the CDR3 is TGTGCCAGCAGCCCCCGGGACAGTCTATACGAGCAGTACTTC. The chain couples TRBV5-6 to TRBJ2-7, with TRBD1 identical over 7 bases. The germline V gene encodes CDR1 SGHDT and CDR2 YYEEEE. V trimming: 4 bases; J trimming: 4 bases; junction bases outside the gene matches: 8. This CDR3 spans 14 amino acids.

The chain employs TRBV2 and TRBJ2-7; TRBD2 matches at 14 bases. This CDR3 region has 15 residues. V shed 5 bases and J 5 bases; nucleotides not matched to a gene: 5. Germline V CDR1 and CDR2: SNHLY, FYNNEI. The CDR3 DNA reads TGTGCCAGCAGTAACGGACTAGCGGGAGGCAACGAGCAGTACTTC. This gives the protein CASSNGLAGGNEQYF.

The chain joins TRBV19 to TRBJ2-7, with TRBD1 as a possible D gene (5 bases). Trimming pared 4 bases from V and 3 bases from J, leaving 13 bases between. The CDR3 spans 14 residues. Germline V lookup: CDR1 LNHDA, CDR2 SQIVND (reference sequence). The CDR3 sequence: CASSTPGQYYEQYF. The CDR3, as DNA: TGTGCCAGTAGTACCCCCGGACAATACTACGAGCAGTACTTC.

The chain recombines TRBV27 with TRBJ2-4; TRBD2 is a possible D gene (6 bases). Germline values: CDR1 MNHEY, CDR2 SMNVEV (reference sequence). V lost 0 bases, J lost 8 bases, and 11 bases lay in between. This CDR3 is 14 amino acids long. The CDR3 DNA reads TGTGCCAGCAGTTTATCGGGGACTGGGTACATTCAGTACTTC. Translating gives CASSLSGTGYIQYF.

This clone was seen a few times. This chain links TRBV7-2 with TRBJ2-6, with 9 bases identical to TRBD2. Germline assignment: CDR1 SGHTA and CDR2 FQGNSA. The CDR3 length is 18 residues. The V segment lost 5 bases and the J segment 0 bases; nucleotides outside the gene matches: 8. The chain's CDR3 is CASSGNLAGFSGANVLTF. The CDR3 DNA is TGTGCCAGCAGCGGAAACCTAGCGGGGTTCTCTGGGGCCAACGTCCTGACTTTC.

This chain uses TRBV11-2 with TRBJ1-1, with D possibly being TRBD1 (6 bases). The CDR3 extends over 15 amino acids. V lost 5 bases and J 3 bases, leaving 16 bases between the germline ends. Germline V gene lookup returns CDR1 SGHAT and CDR2 FQNNGV. The CDR3 region is CASSRGTQGYTEAFF. In DNA form, the CDR3 reads TGTGCCAGCAGCAGGGGGACGCAGGGGTACACTGAAGCTTTCTTT. Combining the CDR3 with reference TRBV11-2 and TRBJ1-1 gives the whole variable domain EAGVAQSPRYKIIEKRQSVAFWCNPISGHATLYWYQQILGQGPKLLIQFQNNGVVDDSQLPKDRFSAERLKGVDSTLKIQPAKLEDSAVYLCASSRGTQGYTEAFFGQGTRLTVV.

The rearrangement links TRBV30 to TRBJ2-7; perhaps TRBD1 as D (6 bases). Trimming cost V 3 bases and J 7 bases, with 13 bases left between them. The germline gives CDR1 GTSNPN, CDR2 SVGIG (reference sequence). CDR3 length equals 12 residues. The CDR3 region is CAWSPRGNEQYF. CDR3 sequence (DNA): TGTGCCTGGAGCCCGAGGGGGAATGAGCAGTACTTC.

This sequence joins TRBV11-2 and TRBJ1-1; D uncertain. The CDR3 loop spans 13 amino acids. Germline CDR1 is SGHAT and CDR2 is FQNNGV. V lost 2 bases and J 2 bases, leaving 6 bases between the germline ends. The CDR3 spells CASSLQLNTEAFF. The CDR3 DNA sequence: TGTGCCAGCAGCTTACAGTTAAACACTGAAGCTTTCTTT.

The chain has TRBV7-9 and TRBJ2-7; 7 positions agree with TRBD1. J was trimmed by 1 base and V by 5 bases; bases with no gene match: 2. This CDR3 has 13 amino acids. Germline CDR1 and CDR2: SEHNR and FQNEAQ (reference sequence). CDR3 amino acids: CASSQGQSYEQYF. The DNA for the CDR3 is TGTGCCAGCAGCCAGGGACAGTCCTACGAGCAGTACTTC.

V and J are TRBV6-1 and TRBJ2-7; D not resolved. Germline CDR1 is MNHNS and CDR2 is SASEGT. V was pared by 1 base and J by 9 bases, with 13 bases between. This CDR3 contains 13 residues. CDR3 DNA: TGTGCCAGCAGTGAAGTAGAGGTCGGAAGGCAGTACTTC. Translated, it gives CASSEVEVGRQYF.

As concerns this clone: A much larger clone lies one base from this, so it may be a read error. The J gene is TRBJ2-7, the V gene TRBV5-4; a weak D match, TRBD1 (6 bases). The CDR3 consists of 12 residues. Germline lookup yields CDR1 SGHNT and CDR2 YYREEE (reference sequence). V was shortened by 4 bases and J by 4 bases, with 9 bases between the two germline ends. The CDR3 reads CASSPTGYEQYF. The CDR3 bases are TGTGCCAGCAGCCCAACAGGGTACGAGCAGTACTTC.

The rearrangement joins TRBV5-1 to TRBJ2-3; 16 bases are a match to TRBD2. Germline V gene data show CDR1 as SGHRS and CDR2 as YFSETQ. V trimming: 4 bases; J trimming: 4 bases; junction bases outside the gene matches: 3. CDR3 length: 16 residues. This CDR3 is CASSTGTSGRADTQYF. As DNA, the CDR3 is TGCGCCAGCAGCACTGGGACTAGCGGGAGGGCAGATACGCAGTATTTT. Looking up the rest from reference TRBV5-1 and TRBJ2-3 gives the full variable domain: KAGVTQTPRYLIKTRGQQVTLSCSPISGHRSVSWYQQTPGQGLQFLFEYFSETQRNKGNFPGRFSGRQFSNSRSEMNVSTLELGDSALYLCASSTGTSGRADTQYFGPGTRLTVL.

The rearrangement links TRBV9 to TRBJ2-7, with D perhaps matching TRBD1 (6 bases). The CDR3 consists of 14 residues. The V and J ends lost 3 bases and 2 bases respectively, with 12 bases between them. CDR1 is SGDLS, CDR2 YYNGEE, per germline. The CDR3 DNA sequence: TGTGCCAGCAGCGCCCGGGACAATGCCTACGAGCAGTACTTC. This encodes CASSARDNAYEQYF.

V and J are TRBV7-3 and TRBJ1-1; TRBD1 agrees at 7 bases. With 5 bases clipped from V and 12 bases from J, the junction kept 12 bases outside the gene matches. The CDR3 spans 13 residues. Germline lookup yields CDR1 SGHTA and CDR2 FQGTGA. The CDR3 bases are TGTGCCAGCAGCCAGGAAGGGGGCCTGAGAACTTTCTTT. It yields the protein CASSQEGGLRTFF.

The chain uses TRBV18 and TRBJ2-3, with TRBD2 matching over 13 bases. CDR1 is KGHSH, CDR2 LQKENI, per germline. This CDR3 is built from 16 residues. J was trimmed by 6 bases and V by 2 bases; bases with no gene match: 5. The CDR3 coding sequence is TGTGCCAGCTCACCAGGGACTAGCGGGGCTTTTGATACGCAGTATTTT. This codes for CASSPGTSGAFDTQYF.

This clone was detected a few times. The chain employs TRBV5-5 and TRBJ2-2; D not resolved. With 4 bases removed from V and 2 bases from J, the gap between germline ends came to 3 bases. The CDR3 runs to 12 residues. CDR1 and CDR2 (germline): SGHKS, YYEKEE (reference sequence). Written as DNA, the CDR3 is TGTGCCAGCAGCGTAAACACCGGGGAGCTGTTTTTT. This translates into CASSVNTGELFF. Drawing the rest from reference TRBV5-5 and TRBJ2-2, the complete variable domain is DAGVTQSPTHLIKTRGQQVTLRCSPISGHKSVSWYQQVLGQGPQFIFQYYEKEERGRGNFPDRFSARQFPNYSSELNVNALLLGDSALYLCASSVNTGELFFGEGSRLTVL.

V usage is TRBV6-5 and J usage is TRBJ2-5; TRBD2 is a possible D gene (6 bases). Germline V gene data show CDR1 as MNHEY and CDR2 as SVGAGI. Between the trimmed V and J ends, which lost 6 bases and 1 base, there was a span of 12 bases. The CDR3 length is 14 residues. This CDR3 reads CASRRGTFQETQYF. In DNA form, the CDR3 reads TGTGCCAGCAGACGAGGGACTTTCCAAGAGACCCAGTACTTC.

This chain links TRBV2 with TRBJ1-3, with no clear D. Trimming pared 4 bases from V and 4 bases from J, leaving 2 bases between. CDR3 length: 11 residues. Looked up from germline, CDR1 is SNHLY and CDR2 is FYNNEI. The CDR3 DNA sequence: TGTGCCAGCAGTGTAGGAAACACCATATATTTT. Translating gives CASSVGNTIYF. The full variable domain, rest sourced from reference TRBV2 and TRBJ1-3, is EPEVTQTPSHQVTQMGQEVILRCVPISNHLYFYWYRQILGQKVEFLVSFYNNEISEKSEIFDDQFSVERPDGSNFTLKIRSTKLEDSAMYFCASSVGNTIYFGEGSWLTVV.

Only a few counts were recorded for this clone. V is TRBV4-1 and J is TRBJ1-5; TRBD1 matches at 9 bases. The germline CDR1 and CDR2 sequences are MGHRA and YSYEKL. The ends lost 6 bases at V and 4 bases at J; junction bases unmatched: 10. The CDR3 has 16 residues. In DNA, the CDR3 is TGCGCCAGCAGTTCTAGGGTAGGACAGGGGAATCAGCCCCAGCATTTT. Translated, it gives CASSSRVGQGNQPQHF.

The rearrangement links TRBV19 to TRBJ2-5; the match to TRBD1 covers 7 bases. V lost 5 bases and J lost 5; bases outside the gene matches: 8. Per germline, CDR1 LNHDA and CDR2 SQIVND (reference sequence). The CDR3 loop spans 14 amino acids. DNA for the CDR3: TGTGCCAGTAGTGCCGGGGACAGCTGGGAGACCCAGTACTTC. Its protein product is CASSAGDSWETQYF.

On this clone: The junction and the germline gene differ at one end; a read error may be behind it. This rearrangement joins TRBV7-9 to TRBJ2-3; D is ambiguous. Germline CDR1 and CDR2: SEHNR and FQNEAQ (reference sequence). The CDR3 is 13 residues long. The CDR3 loop reads CSSSLYRADTQYF. The CDR3 coding sequence is TGTTCCAGCAGCTTATATCGGGCAGATACGCAGTATTTT.